The 14 T cell receptor beta chains below come from one sample, sequenced in a study of T cell responses to AZD1222 COVID-19 vaccine. The repertoire was sequenced with immunoSEQ multiplex PCR; TCRdb's copy has only in-frame clones and lacks some. The table records 55,000 to 85,000 clones, roughly 89% of them present only once. The material was peripheral blood, obtained on day 0 of AZD1222 vaccination. These receptors were collected from an adult in good health.

This chain connects TRBV12-3 or TRBV12-4 to TRBJ1-1, with no clear D. V gave up 8 bases and J gave up 6 bases, with 13 bases separating them. The CDR3 sequence is 12 residues long. CDR3 sequence reads: CASSLFGSEAFF. The CDR3 DNA reads as TGTGCCAGCTCCCTCTTCGGATCTGAAGCTTTCTTT.

This clone was recorded once. This chain links TRBV24-1 with TRBJ2-3, with 7 bases matching TRBD1. The V gene's germline CDR1 is KGHDR and CDR2 SFDVKD. This CDR3 spans 15 amino acids. Trimming cost V 7 bases and J 4 bases; bases outside gene matches: 10. DNA for the CDR3: TGTGCCACCAGCGCAGGACAGGCCTTGGCAGATACGCAGTATTTT. This translates into CATSAGQALADTQYF.

As to this clone: Other DNA sequences from this sample encode an identical CDR3 as well. V and J are TRBV7-2 and TRBJ1-5, with D uncertain. Deletions cut 2 bases from V and 5 bases from J, with 7 bases between. This CDR3 is 13 amino acids long. Per the germline V gene, CDR1 is SGHTA and CDR2 is FQGNSA. CDR3 amino acids: CASSLWRDQPQHF. The DNA for the CDR3 is TGTGCCAGCAGCTTATGGCGCGATCAGCCCCAGCATTTT.

The chain employs TRBV28 and TRBJ2-2, with D maybe TRBD1 (6 bases). CDR1 and CDR2 from the germline V gene are MDHEN and SYDVKM. V lost 2 bases to trimming and J lost 5 bases, with 12 bases between them. The length of the CDR3 is 15 residues. The CDR3: CASSLGQGSTGELFF. CDR3 DNA sequence: TGTGCCAGCAGTTTAGGGCAGGGGAGTACCGGGGAGCTGTTTTTT.

The V gene is TRBV28, the J gene TRBJ1-1; D is undetermined. This CDR3 comprises 15 residues. V was pared by 5 bases and J by 1 base, with 14 bases between. Germline-derived CDR1 and CDR2 are MDHEN and SYDVKM. DNA for the CDR3: TGTGCCAGCAGTGGGTCAGCGCCGCAGAACACTGAAGCTTTCTTT. This translates into CASSGSAPQNTEAFF.

The CDR3 protein is CASSPRAFSYNEQFF. The CDR3 region has the DNA TGCGCCAGCAGTCCGCGGGCGTTCTCCTACAATGAGCAGTTCTTC. The chain carries TRBV10-1 and TRBJ2-1, with D perhaps TRBD2 (5 bases). The length of the CDR3 is 15 residues. Trimming took off 5 bases at V and 0 bases at J, with 11 bases between the two ends. CDR1 WNHNN and CDR2 SYGVQD come from the germline V gene (reference sequence).

The gene calls are TRBV6-2 or TRBV6-3 and TRBJ1-5; D is unclear. CDR3 length: 13 residues. V was cut by 2 bases and J by 11 bases, with 13 bases left in between. CDR1 is MNHEY and CDR2 is SVGEGT in the germline V gene. The CDR3 DNA sequence: TGTGCCAGCAGTTACGAGGGTTCTGTTTCCCAGCATTTT. Translated, it gives CASSYEGSVSQHF.

The V call is TRBV12-3 or TRBV12-4, the J call TRBJ1-1; no clear D gene. This CDR3 has 13 amino acids. Trimming pared 3 bases from V and 4 bases from J, leaving 9 bases between. CDR3 sequence reads: CASSLLAVTEAFF. The CDR3 DNA reads TGTGCCAGCAGTTTGTTGGCTGTCACTGAAGCTTTCTTT.

This clone came up once. The V and J genes are TRBV28 and TRBJ1-4; D unresolved. Trimming pared 2 bases from V and 7 bases from J, leaving 5 bases between. Germline V gives CDR1 MDHEN, CDR2 SYDVKM. The CDR3 is made up of 12 amino acids. The CDR3 nucleotides are TGTGCCAGCAGTTTAGCTCGTGAAAAACTGTTTTTT. Translating gives CASSLAREKLFF.

This clone has a handful of counts. The V and J genes are TRBV28 and TRBJ2-2; D gene ambiguous. Germline V gene sequence: CDR1 MDHEN, CDR2 SYDVKM. This CDR3 is built from 16 residues. V lost 5 bases and J 0 bases, leaving 13 bases between the germline ends. CDR3 loop: CASSRSTTANTGELFF. CDR3 bases: TGTGCCAGCAGTCGTTCGACAACAGCGAACACCGGGGAGCTGTTTTTT.

This rearrangement joins TRBV6-4 to TRBJ1-1; TRBD1 aligns across 7 bases. This CDR3 spans 13 amino acids. After removal of 6 bases from V and 3 bases from J, the junction contained 4 bases not matched to a gene. Germline V gene lookup returns CDR1 MRHNA and CDR2 SNTAGT. The CDR3 reads CASRLTGDTEAFF. Here the CDR3 DNA reads TGTGCCAGCAGGCTAACAGGGGACACTGAAGCTTTCTTT.

V and J are TRBV27 and TRBJ1-1; a possible D gene is TRBD1 (5 bases). Trimming removed 6 bases at V and 1 base at J, with 15 bases between. This CDR3 spans 15 amino acids. Per the germline V gene, CDR1 is MNHEY and CDR2 is SMNVEV (reference sequence). CDR3 sequence: CASSLSRQGNTEAFF. CDR3 coding DNA: TGTGCCAGCAGCCTATCCCGCCAGGGGAACACTGAAGCTTTCTTT.

This chain connects TRBV27 to TRBJ1-1; 8 positions agree with TRBD1. Germline V gene sequence: CDR1 MNHEY, CDR2 SMNVEV (reference sequence). The CDR3 totals 15 residues. V lost 2 bases, J lost 2 bases, and 4 bases stayed unmatched. This CDR3 reads CASSLQGAGNTEAFF. DNA for the CDR3: TGTGCCAGCAGTTTACAGGGGGCGGGTAACACTGAAGCTTTCTTT.

This rearrangement joins TRBV7-9 to TRBJ1-2; a weak D match, TRBD1 (6 bases). From germline, CDR1 is SEHNR and CDR2 FQNEAQ (reference sequence). This CDR3 comprises 16 residues. The V end lost 1 base, the J end lost 6 bases, and 18 bases lay between the germline ends. The CDR3 bases are TGTGCCAGCAGCTTAGGTGGGTTAGGGACACTCGATGGCTACACCTTC. This codes for CASSLGGLGTLDGYTF.